Below are 15 T cell receptor beta chains sequenced from a single sample in a study of OX40 agonist ivuxolimab in advanced cancers. This table comes from immunoSEQ multiplex PCR, and its TCRdb copy is limited to in-frame clones, with some not included. The top ten hold less than 0.2% of the sample, which has some 97,000 clones, 70% to 90% seen once. This specimen was CD4+ or CD8+ T cells sorted from blood, taken in a trial of the OX40 agonist ivuxolimab. These receptors originate from an adult with an advanced solid tumor such as melanoma, head and neck, liver or kidney cancer.

The chain uses TRBV15 and TRBJ2-2; 8 bases match TRBD2. Trimming at V came to 3 bases and at J to 5 bases, leaving 11 bases not matched to a gene. The CDR3 spans 17 residues. Germline CDR1 reads LNHNV; CDR2 reads YYDKDF (reference sequence). The CDR3 here is CATSRADWREVTGELFF. In nucleotides, the CDR3 is TGTGCCACCAGCAGGGCCGATTGGCGGGAGGTAACCGGGGAGCTGTTTTTT.

The V gene is TRBV5-4, the J gene TRBJ2-2, with 10 nucleotides matching TRBD2. Losses at the gene ends were 2 bases for V and 4 bases for J; bases not matched to a gene: 11. CDR1 SGHNT and CDR2 YYREEE come from the germline V gene (reference sequence). The CDR3 is made up of 18 amino acids. The CDR3 nucleotides are TGTGCCAGCAGCTTCCCCTCACCGGGACTAGCGTCCACCGGGGAGCTGTTTTTT. This codes for CASSFPSPGLASTGELFF. The variable domain in full, with the rest retrieved from reference TRBV5-4 and TRBJ2-2, is ETGVTQSPTHLIKTRGQQVTLRCSSQSGHNTVSWYQQALGQGPQFIFQYYREEENGRGNFPPRFSGLQFPNYSSELNVNALELDDSALYLCASSFPSPGLASTGELFFGEGSRLTVL.

V usage is TRBV6-6 and J usage is TRBJ1-1; weak D call: TRBD1 (5 bases). From germline, CDR1 is MNHNY and CDR2 SVGAGI (reference sequence). V shed 1 base and J shed 5 bases, with 14 bases lying between them. The CDR3 spans 15 residues. Here the CDR3 reads CASSYFYRNYTEAFF. The CDR3 region has the DNA TGTGCCAGCAGTTACTTTTACAGGAACTATACTGAAGCTTTCTTT.

The chain carries TRBV6-5 and TRBJ1-1; D unclear. Germline CDR1 and CDR2: MNHEY and SVGAGI. The CDR3 has 12 amino acids. The germline V and J ends were trimmed by 6 bases and 1 base, with 6 bases remaining between them. This CDR3 is CASSSPNTEAFF. CDR3 nucleotide sequence: TGTGCCAGCAGCAGTCCGAACACTGAAGCTTTCTTT.

V gene TRBV5-1 combines with J gene TRBJ1-1; no definite D call. Germline V gene data show CDR1 as SGHRS and CDR2 as YFSETQ. The length of the CDR3 is 15 residues. The ends were cut back, 0 bases at V and 1 base at J, with 10 bases in the middle. The CDR3 bases are TGCGCCAGCAGCTTGGCCGGGTTAACGAACACTGAAGCTTTCTTT. It translates to CASSLAGLTNTEAFF.

V is TRBV30 and J is TRBJ2-3; 8 bases agree with TRBD2. The CDR3 loop spans 16 amino acids. With V trimmed by 0 bases and J by 0 bases, 5 bases remained unmatched. Per germline, CDR1 GTSNPN and CDR2 SVGIG (reference sequence). This CDR3 reads CAWSVLAVSSTDTQYF. For the CDR3, the DNA is TGTGCCTGGAGTGTACTAGCGGTGTCTAGCACAGATACGCAGTATTTT.

The chain joins TRBV29-1 to TRBJ2-7; D unresolved. Deletions cut 2 bases from V and 5 bases from J, with 13 bases between. Looked up from germline, CDR1 is SQVTM and CDR2 is ANQGSEA. This CDR3 is built from 13 residues. CDR3 region: CSVESPRSHEQYF. The CDR3 coding sequence is TGCAGCGTTGAATCCCCTCGTAGCCACGAGCAGTACTTC.

The rearrangement joins TRBV29-1 to TRBJ2-3; tentative D call: TRBD2 (6 bases). This CDR3 contains 16 residues. In germline, CDR1 is SQVTM, CDR2 ANQGSEA. The ends were cut back, 2 bases at V and 3 bases at J, with 18 bases in the middle. The CDR3 loop is CSVEPWQEGATDTQYF. The CDR3 nucleotides are TGCAGCGTTGAACCTTGGCAGGAGGGAGCGACAGATACGCAGTATTTT.

CDR3 loop: CASNGQGYYGYTF. Here the CDR3 DNA reads TGTGCCAGCAATGGACAGGGATACTATGGCTACACCTTC. The V call is TRBV6-1, the J call TRBJ1-2, with 8 positions matching TRBD1. This CDR3 is 13 amino acids long. Germline CDR1 and CDR2: MNHNS and SASEGT. V lost 7 bases and J lost 3; bases outside the gene matches: 4.

This clone came up once. The chain links TRBV27 to TRBJ2-7; possible D gene TRBD1, 6 bases. Germline CDR1 MNHEY, CDR2 SMNVEV (reference sequence). CDR3 length: 13 amino acids. Trimming left V 8 bases short and J 7 bases short, with 18 bases between. The CDR3 reads CASGQTYLGEQYF. CDR3 in DNA: TGTGCCAGCGGACAGACCTACTTGGGGGAGCAGTACTTC.

In this sample, this clone turned up once. The chain employs TRBV5-1 and TRBJ1-3; D remains ambiguous. The CDR3 has 15 amino acids. Germline V lookup: CDR1 SGHRS, CDR2 YFSETQ. V lost 0 bases and J 4 bases, leaving 11 bases between the germline ends. The CDR3, as DNA: TGCGCCAGCAGCTTGGTTCCTGGGCGCGGAAACACCATATATTTT. Residues: CASSLVPGRGNTIYF.

The chain combines TRBV7-8 with TRBJ1-3, with 8 bases aligning to TRBD1. V gave up 2 bases and J gave up 0 bases; unmatched junction bases: 9. The germline V gene has CDR1 SGHVS and CDR2 FQNEAQ. CDR3 length: 18 amino acids. The DNA of the CDR3 is TGTGCCAGCAGCTTAAGGGAAGGACAGGGTATCTCTGGAAACACCATATATTTT. Its translation: CASSLREGQGISGNTIYF.

This clone showed up just a few times. The V call is TRBV15, the J call TRBJ1-5; D is unclear. The CDR3 is made up of 13 amino acids. The V end was cut by 0 bases, the J end by 6 bases, with 6 bases between. Per germline, CDR1 LNHNV and CDR2 YYDKDF (reference sequence). The DNA for the CDR3 is TGTGCCACCAGCAGAGATTCGTTTCAGCCCCAGCATTTT. Translating it yields CATSRDSFQPQHF.

This CDR3 is CASSSGGLAGGSYNEQFF. Here the CDR3 DNA reads TGTGCCAGCAGTTCCGGAGGACTAGCGGGAGGGTCCTACAATGAGCAGTTCTTC. The chain joins TRBV27 to TRBJ2-1; TRBD2 aligns across 15 bases. Germline lookup yields CDR1 MNHEY and CDR2 SMNVEV (reference sequence). The J segment lost 1 base and the V segment lost 4 bases, leaving 5 bases of the junction unmatched. The CDR3 is 18 residues long.

V and J are TRBV6-5 and TRBJ2-5; D unclear. V was cut by 2 bases and J by 5 bases, with 12 bases left in between. The CDR3 loop spans 14 amino acids. The germline V gene has CDR1 MNHEY and CDR2 SVGAGI. This CDR3 is CASSYEGRRETQYF. CDR3 DNA: TGTGCCAGCAGTTACGAAGGACGTAGGGAGACCCAGTACTTC.